This T cell receptor (beta chain) was profiled in a study of blood T cell repertoires in COVID-19. About the study: Two consecutive negative NP/OP PCR tests, clearance, or resolved symptoms defined Cohort 3 recovery. The study drew acute and convalescent COVID-19 samples from the United States, Italy and Spain.

Original handling: Reference gene primer amplification gave nucleated cell count estimates. Some clones are missing from TCRdb's copy, which holds only in-frame ones; the method was immunoSEQ multiplex PCR. V and J calls and clone size follow that table, whereas D and trimming were derived from the DNA. The sample has 120,000 to 150,000 clones, 84% seen once. Sequences were obtained from PBMCs or T cells enriched from blood (not recorded which). The source is a man aged 45-65 years in a cohort exposed to, infected with or recovered from COVID-19 (not recorded which).

CDR3 residues: CASSYSGQGREQYF. CDR3 nucleotides: TGTGCCAGCAGTTACTCTGGGCAGGGGCGCGAGCAGTACTTC. The chain joins TRBV6-2 or TRBV6-3 to TRBJ2-7, with D maybe TRBD1 (6 bases). The ends were cut back, 0 bases at V and 6 bases at J, with 12 bases in the middle. The CDR3 contains 14 residues. CDR1 and CDR2 (germline): MNHEY, SVGEGT.